This entry concerns a single T cell receptor beta chain. What antigen it recognizes has not been identified. Per-base quality was not reported, and no clone a single base away is much larger than it. Library preparation employed the immunoSEQ multiplex PCR assay. The multiplex PCR relied on a mix of 60 forward primers for TCR Vbeta segments and 13 reverse primers for TCR Jbeta segments. A multiplex PCR assay on genomic DNA amplified the CDR3 region of rearranged TCR beta genes. Amplified TCR beta libraries were sequenced as 87-base-pair reads on the Illumina HiSeq System. The authors' analysis ran thus. A later analysis counted approximately 74 million unique TCR beta chains across the 670 or so repertoires, and around 9.9 million of these chains were shared by at least two donors. A nearest-neighbor algorithm error-corrected the raw reads and collapsed the reads into unique sequences, merging closely related sequences to remove PCR and sequencing errors. Alignment of CDR3 sequences to IMGT reference sequences was used to assign V, D and J gene segments. Each retained sequence needed at least a six-nucleotide match to both a V gene segment and a J gene segment. Rearrangements were called productive when the CDR3 lacked stop codons and stayed in frame with V and J; all others were non-productive. Following IMGT convention, CDR3 was defined as the stretch from the second conserved V-encoded cysteine to the conserved J-encoded phenylalanine. In an earlier analysis of roughly 580 of the donors, sequences lacking an unambiguous match to a single V gene segment were excluded. In an earlier analysis of 587 of the donors, V segments were called functional above 56.7% productive rearrangements and were called segregating when the between-donor standard deviation exceeded 5%. To diagnose cytomegalovirus status from the catalog of TCR beta chain sequences, a statistical classification framework was built. V and J gene assignment, in a later analysis, came from comparing TCR nucleotide sequences with IMGT/GENE-DB human TR gene sequences. Using the TCRdist pipeline, a later analysis assigned CDR3 sequences along with most-parsimonious VDJ recombination scenarios. A later analysis defined each TCR beta chain by its CDR3 amino acid sequence plus V-gene family, and excluded reads lacking a unique V-gene family. A later analysis removed roughly 590 highly shared, low-generation-probability nucleotide sequences to deal with suspected cross-contamination and a sequencing artifact. In a later analysis, a clonal expansion index was calculated for each public chain from normalized within-repertoire ranks of inferred template counts. Generation probabilities in a later analysis came from a VDJ recombination model fitted to out-of-frame rearrangements, and those results were checked against IGoR. In a later analysis, TCR-TCR, TCR-HLA and TCR-CMV co-occurrence was scored with hypergeometric tests, and a repertoire-size bias correction was applied to TCR pairs. To estimate false discovery rates, a later analysis permuted the HLA or CMV assignments 20 times. In a later analysis, co-occurring TCRs were grouped using DBSCAN, and TCRdist sequence similarity was added for clustering within HLA-allele-positive subsets. Repertoires with fewer than 30,000 or more than 120,000 public chains were left out of co-occurrence clustering, as were several repertoires with anomalous nucleotide sharing. TCRdb's version of the immuneACCESS table is confined to in-frame rearrangements and falls short of the full clone set. An unresolved V gene accounts for under half of the shortfall where checked; the remainder is of unknown origin. V and J calls and clone size come straight from that table; D and trimming were deduced from the DNA. This sample has 150,000 to 200,000 clones in its table, and around 77% of those were observed once. The ten largest make up around 2.4% of the sample.

The cohort was made up of 500 to 850 healthy bone marrow donors. At the time of sampling, every cohort member was nominally healthy, though immune exposures that went unrecorded were likely present. The donor was CMV seronegative and was included in the group of 352 seronegative cohort members. Every donor gave a peripheral blood sample, and the peripheral blood mononuclear cells from that sample were used for TCR beta sequencing. Genomic DNA extraction from the blood cell samples was performed with the Qiagen DNeasy Blood Extraction Kit. This sample is part of a study of cytomegalovirus exposure and HLA in healthy donors (dated by TCRdb to 2015 to 2018). For context, the study as a whole: According to an earlier analysis of a few hundred of the donors, 150 million to 200 million T cells yielded roughly 100 million unique TCR beta sequences and around 280 Gb of sequence data. An early release covering over 500 HLA-typed donors comprised about 300 gigabases of sequencing data and tens of millions of unique TCR sequences. Of the 300 to 500 genotyped donors, 70% to 90% were placed in the genetic ancestry cluster associated with self-reported Caucasian donors. The study aimed to test whether signatures of past pathogen exposure could be identified by cataloging public T cell receptors. The study used immunosequencing to profile the T cell repertoires of approximately 650 subjects and linked those repertoires to cytomegalovirus serostatus. Along with the approximately 700-subject first cohort, a separate validation cohort of more than 90 different subjects was used. The study combined high-throughput TCR immunosequencing, statistical association of individual TCRs with disease status, and machine learning to predict cytomegalovirus infection status. A later analysis re-examined previously published TCR beta repertoires from 500 to 700 donors and added high-resolution HLA genotyping to investigate patterns of TCR occurrence. The later analysis used no new phenotypic data to find candidate immune exposures, relying instead on TCR beta sequences and their occurrence across donors. In an earlier analysis of a few hundred of the donors, high-throughput TCR beta sequencing was used to judge whether each TCR beta V gene segment behaved as functional or pseudogenic. Donor age, sex, ethnicity and CMV serostatus were compiled together with the repertoire data. In a later genetic analysis, genome-wide SNP genotypes for about 65% of the roughly 700 donors were used, and that subset was treated as a discovery cohort. All discovery cohort repertoires had been generated using a single sequencing platform. Both class I and class II loci were covered by HLA typing, at four-digit resolution. Typing coverage varied by locus: roughly 629-630 donors for A, B, C, DRB1 and DQB1; approximately 500 for DQA1; approximately 570 for DPA1; around 450 for DPB1. Five DR-DQ haplotypes were treated as single units for association and clustering because of strong linkage in the cohort. Among some 410 genotyped donors of the cohort, an average of roughly 240,000 unique TCR beta nucleotide sequences were sequenced per donor, roughly 20% of them non-productive. Findings and caveats that apply to the study as a whole: Strong co-occurrence of HLA alleles, especially DR and DQ, made assigning TCR associations to individual alleles difficult. For the cohort, immune exposure information was limited to CMV serostatus. Sequencing depth was assumed to be roughly uniform across donors in the presence/absence analyses, though that assumption may not hold. According to a later analysis, parvovirus B19, influenza, CMV and Epstein-Barr virus appeared linked to several top co-occurrence clusters. Linkage disequilibrium might explain the correlated functional status among segregating V segments, but an unknown experimental factor could not be ruled out. In a later analysis, about 16,000 TCR beta sequences were associated with specific HLA alleles at a false discovery rate of 0.05. Because HLA typing was unavailable for some donors at each locus, only the typed subset was used in association tests. A further reported finding was that TCR beta sequences accurately predicted the HLA-A and HLA-B alleles for most subjects in the first cohort. A later analysis found that most CMV-associated TCR beta chains appeared HLA-restricted, with HLA associations seemingly driven largely by CMV exposure. A cluster of highly shared sequence variants was judged likely to represent a technical artifact of the sequencing pipeline. Compared with the roughly 670-donor mean, donors in an Asian-associated ancestry cluster had fewer N-insertions in productive TCRs, according to a later genetic analysis. The cohort was sequenced for TCR beta chains only, and without alpha or paired-chain data the features that could be detected were limited. Because counts were too low, about 18 rarely observed V segments, including chromosome 9 orphons, were left out of the earlier analysis of 500 to 650 of the donors. In an earlier analysis of approximately 590 of the donors, most TCR beta V segments appeared in productive rearrangements about 90% or about 30% of the time, broadly matching IMGT annotations. Most TCR sequences were observed very rarely across donors, whereas some public TCRs were present in many individuals. In both the original and validation cohorts, the classifier was reported to diagnose cytomegalovirus status with high specificity and sensitivity. In the study, around 150 TCR beta chains were listed as associated with cytomegalovirus. It was suggested by the authors that the approach could potentially be generalized to other disease states and immunological phenotypes. In a later genetic analysis, a missense DCLRE1C variant was associated with V-gene and J-gene trimming of TCR beta chains, and the association was replicated in an independent cohort. A later analysis found that TCR association rates varied across HLA loci, with DRB1 alleles showing the most associated TCRs and HLA-C alleles the fewest. In a later analysis, HLA-associated TCR beta chains were found to be more clonally expanded and to have lower generation probabilities than equally common non-associated chains. In vitro tests confirmed that a few of the cytomegalovirus-associated TCR beta chains recognize cytomegalovirus antigens.

Specimen: PBMCs. This clonotype originated in a man in his fifties or sixties in good health and CMV-seronegative.

The CDR3 region reads CASSTGQGSYEQYF. The DNA is TGCGCCAGCAGCACAGGACAGGGGAGCTACGAGCAGTACTTC. The chain is assembled from TRBV5-1 and TRBJ2-7, with 9 bases matching TRBD1. The CDR3 goes from the cysteine to the phenylalanine over 14 residues. The retained sequence is limited to the CDR3, 42 bases, with the frame set at the first base. Relative to germline, V is missing 4 bases and J is missing 3 bases, with 5 bases of the junction outside any gene match. The CDR1 and CDR2 encoded by the germline V gene are SGHRS and YFSETQ.